Each of the 29 T cell receptor beta chains below was sequenced from the same sample in a study of control samples from healthy donors and cancer patients. The method was immunoSEQ multiplex PCR; TCRdb's version includes in-frame clones alone and lacks a portion of them. The sample contains approximately 120,000 clones, about 88% of which appear only once. Sequences were obtained from blood. Source of these receptors: a man between 18 and 29 years old in good health.

The chain recombines TRBV7-2 with TRBJ1-2; no firm D call. The CDR3 has 16 amino acids. The ends were cut back, 5 bases at V and 2 bases at J, with 18 bases in the middle. Germline CDR1 SGHTA, CDR2 FQGNSA. As DNA, the CDR3 is TGTGCCAGCAGCCTAAGCACCGACGGGAAGAACTATGGCTACACCTTC. Translating it yields CASSLSTDGKNYGYTF.

This rearrangement joins TRBV19 to TRBJ2-7, with 11 bases fitting TRBD2. The CDR3 is 18 residues long. Germline lookup yields CDR1 LNHDA and CDR2 SQIVND (reference sequence). Losses at the gene ends were 3 bases for V and 0 bases for J; bases not matched to a gene: 10. The CDR3 DNA reads TGTGCCAGTAGTATGGATCCGGGACTAGCGGCCACCTCCTACGAGCAGTACTTC. This sequence encodes CASSMDPGLAATSYEQYF.

The rearrangement links TRBV27 to TRBJ2-5; D gene unclear. V lost 2 bases to trimming and J lost 5 bases, with 15 bases between them. Per germline, CDR1 MNHEY and CDR2 SMNVEV (reference sequence). The length of the CDR3 is 15 residues. The CDR3 is CASSLQDGRRETQYF. The CDR3 DNA follows: TGTGCCAGCAGTTTACAGGACGGCAGGCGGGAGACCCAGTACTTC.

The V gene is TRBV11-2, the J gene TRBJ1-3; D might be TRBD1 (5 bases). V lost 3 bases to trimming and J lost 5 bases, with 14 bases between them. In germline, CDR1 is SGHAT, CDR2 FQNNGV. The CDR3 is made up of 15 amino acids. The CDR3 coding sequence is TGTGCCAGCAGCTTGGACACCCGGCAAAGAAACACCATATATTTT. Its protein is CASSLDTRQRNTIYF.

The V and J genes are TRBV6-2 or TRBV6-3 and TRBJ1-2; D unresolved. Looked up from germline, CDR1 is MNHEY and CDR2 is SVGEGT. The CDR3 totals 11 residues. Trimming left V 2 bases short and J 6 bases short, with 4 bases between. The CDR3 nucleotides read TGTGCCAGCAGTTACGGGAATGGCTACACCTTC. Residues: CASSYGNGYTF.

The V gene is TRBV11-2, the J gene TRBJ2-1; D is possibly TRBD1 or TRBD2 (5 bases each). Trimming stripped 5 bases from V and 7 bases from J, with 12 bases between. Germline V gives CDR1 SGHAT, CDR2 FQNNGV. The CDR3 sequence is 13 residues long. For the CDR3, the DNA is TGTGCCAGCAGCCAGGCTGGGGGAAATGAGCAGTTCTTC. This sequence encodes CASSQAGGNEQFF. Based on the CDR3 plus reference TRBV11-2 and TRBJ2-1, the full variable domain is EAGVAQSPRYKIIEKRQSVAFWCNPISGHATLYWYQQILGQGPKLLIQFQNNGVVDDSQLPKDRFSAERLKGVDSTLKIQPAKLEDSAVYLCASSQAGGNEQFFGPGTRLTVL.

This clone was counted a single time. The chain is built from TRBV27 and TRBJ2-1, with 7 bases matching TRBD1. The CDR3 is 14 residues long. The germline V gene has CDR1 MNHEY and CDR2 SMNVEV (reference sequence). Germline trimming cut 3 bases from V and 7 bases from J; bases unmatched to any gene: 6. CDR3 residues: CASSLARGLNEQFF. The CDR3, as DNA: TGTGCCAGCAGTTTGGCCAGGGGGTTGAATGAGCAGTTCTTC.

This chain uses TRBV30 with TRBJ1-2; D uncertain. This CDR3 has 12 residues. Germline V gene data show CDR1 as GTSNPN and CDR2 as SVGIG (reference sequence). V lost 0 bases and J 4 bases, leaving 6 bases between the germline ends. CDR3 sequence reads: CAWSVNIYGYTF. The DNA for the CDR3 is TGTGCCTGGAGTGTGAACATCTATGGCTACACCTTC.

This rearrangement joins TRBV2 to TRBJ1-1; 7 positions match TRBD1. The CDR3 sequence is 15 residues long. Per germline, CDR1 SNHLY and CDR2 FYNNEI. V shed 2 bases and J 1 base; nucleotides not matched to a gene: 4. The CDR3 DNA sequence: TGTGCCAGCAGTGAACTGGCAGGGGGGAACACTGAAGCTTTCTTT. It encodes CASSELAGGNTEAFF.

The chain links TRBV18 to TRBJ1-5; TRBD1 agrees at 7 bases. The germline V gene has CDR1 KGHSH and CDR2 LQKENI. The CDR3 runs 13 residues. With V trimmed by 3 bases and J by 5 bases, 1 base remained unmatched. DNA of the CDR3: TGTGCCAGCTCACCCGGGACAGATCAGCCCCAGCATTTT. Translated, it gives CASSPGTDQPQHF.

As concerns this clone: The sample carries other DNA sequences with the same CDR3. V and J are TRBV14 and TRBJ2-5, with D perhaps matching TRBD2 (6 bases). The CDR3 covers 14 residues. V was pared by 0 bases and J by 4 bases, with 9 bases between. The germline V gene encodes CDR1 SGHDN and CDR2 FVKESK. The CDR3 is CASSQDLGGETQYF. Written as DNA, the CDR3 is TGTGCCAGCAGCCAAGATTTGGGGGGAGAGACCCAGTACTTC. Full variable domain (missing parts from reference TRBV14 and TRBJ2-5): EAGVTQFPSHSVIEKGQTVTLRCDPISGHDNLYWYRRVMGKEIKFLLHFVKESKQDESGMPNNRFLAERTGGTYSTLKVQPAELEDSGVYFCASSQDLGGETQYFGPGTRLLVL.

J is TRBJ1-2 and V is TRBV19; D may be TRBD1 (5 bases). This CDR3 comprises 14 residues. The germline V gene has CDR1 LNHDA and CDR2 SQIVND (reference sequence). V was pared by 2 bases and J by 4 bases, with 11 bases between. The CDR3 loop is CASSIRRDPYGYTF. DNA for the CDR3: TGTGCCAGTAGTATAAGAAGGGACCCCTATGGCTACACCTTC.

The V and J genes are TRBV7-8 and TRBJ2-2, with TRBD1 matching over 9 bases. The germline CDR1 and CDR2 sequences are SGHVS and FQNEAQ. The CDR3 runs to 17 residues. V lost 5 bases to trimming and J lost 3 bases; unmatched junction nucleotides: 10. The CDR3: CASSQNPGQGHTGELFF. CDR3 coding DNA: TGTGCCAGCAGCCAAAACCCGGGACAGGGTCACACCGGGGAGCTGTTTTTT.

The chain joins TRBV27 to TRBJ2-6; 8 nucleotides align to TRBD1. The CDR3 totals 18 residues. With V trimmed by 6 bases and J by 0 bases, 10 bases remained unmatched. Germline CDR1 MNHEY, CDR2 SMNVEV (reference sequence). In DNA, the CDR3 is TGTGCCAGCAGATCGGGACAGGTTAGACTCTCTGGGGCCAACGTCCTGACTTTC. This encodes CASRSGQVRLSGANVLTF.

The chain recombines TRBV28 with TRBJ1-4, with D perhaps TRBD1 (5 bases). The germline gives CDR1 MDHEN, CDR2 SYDVKM. CDR3 size: 13 residues. With 6 bases removed from V and 8 bases from J, the gap between germline ends came to 13 bases. The CDR3 nucleotides read TGTGCCAGCAGCGGTCTGGGGACCGAAAAACTGTTTTTT. Encoded protein: CASSGLGTEKLFF.

This rearrangement joins TRBV7-2 to TRBJ2-1; 7 nucleotides agree with TRBD1. Germline CDR1 SGHTA, CDR2 FQGNSA. The CDR3 has 17 amino acids. V was pared by 3 bases and J by 5 bases, with 13 bases of the junction left unmatched. CDR3 in amino acids: CASSFYTGVRGDNEQFF. In nucleotides, the CDR3 is TGTGCCAGCAGCTTCTACACAGGGGTACGTGGGGACAATGAGCAGTTCTTC.

This sequence joins TRBV4-1 and TRBJ2-1, with 10 bases fitting TRBD2. V shed 1 base and J 5 bases; nucleotides not matched to a gene: 11. CDR1 and CDR2 (germline): MGHRA, YSYEKL. The CDR3 consists of 18 residues. In nucleotides, the CDR3 is TGCGCCAGCAGCCAAGCGGAGTGGCGGACTAGCGGAAACAATGAGCAGTTCTTC. It codes for CASSQAEWRTSGNNEQFF.

This chain links TRBV6-5 with TRBJ2-1, with no clear D. V shed 1 base and J shed 5 bases, with 6 bases lying between them. This CDR3 spans 13 amino acids. Looked up from germline, CDR1 is MNHEY and CDR2 is SVGAGI. In nucleotides, the CDR3 is TGTGCCAGCAGTTACTTGTCCGACAATGAGCAGTTCTTC. Translation: CASSYLSDNEQFF.

The chain joins TRBV6-4 to TRBJ1-1; no definite D call. The V gene lost 2 bases and the J gene lost 0 bases, with 4 bases spanning the gap. CDR3 length: 13 residues. Germline lookup yields CDR1 MRHNA and CDR2 SNTAGT. The DNA for the CDR3 is TGTGCCAGCAGTGACCAGATGAACACTGAAGCTTTCTTT. It translates to CASSDQMNTEAFF.

The chain combines TRBV5-4 with TRBJ1-3, with a tentative D call TRBD1 (6 bases). The CDR3 contains 15 residues. CDR1 and CDR2 (germline): SGHNT, YYREEE (reference sequence). The germline V and J ends were trimmed by 4 bases and 4 bases, with 15 bases remaining between them. The CDR3 DNA reads TGTGCCAGCAGCCTAGATACAGGGTACGGAAACACCATATATTTT. As protein: CASSLDTGYGNTIYF.

The chain uses TRBV7-3 and TRBJ1-1, with D possibly matching TRBD1 (6 bases). From germline, CDR1 is SGHTA and CDR2 FQGTGA. Trimming shortened V by 4 bases and J by 7 bases, and 16 bases separated the two germline ends. CDR3 length equals 14 residues. The CDR3, as DNA: TGTGCCAGCAGCTCCTCAGGGGCTAGTAATGAAGCTTTCTTT. Its protein product is CASSSSGASNEAFF.

In this sample, this clone turned up once. The chain recombines TRBV25-1 with TRBJ2-1; 12 bases agree with TRBD2. J was trimmed by 10 bases and V by 8 bases; bases with no gene match: 15. CDR3 size: 16 residues. From germline, CDR1 is MGHDK and CDR2 SYGVNS. The CDR3 protein is CASGSSSGRAPREQFF. The CDR3, as DNA: TGTGCCAGCGGTAGTTCTAGCGGGAGGGCCCCCAGGGAGCAGTTCTTC. Full variable domain (rest looked up from reference TRBV25-1 and TRBJ2-1): EADIYQTPRYLVIGTGKKITLECSQTMGHDKMYWYQQDPGMELHLIHYSYGVNSTEKGDLSSESTVSRIRTEHFPLTLESARPSHTSQYLCASGSSSGRAPREQFFGPGTRLTVL.

V usage is TRBV5-4 and J usage is TRBJ2-1; the D gene is possibly TRBD2 (6 bases). Germline-derived CDR1 and CDR2 are SGHNT and YYREEE (reference sequence). The CDR3 is made up of 15 amino acids. V lost 1 base and J 9 bases, leaving 17 bases between the germline ends. CDR3 amino acids: CASSLSTRSISEQFF. As DNA, the CDR3 is TGTGCCAGCAGCTTGTCGACTAGAAGTATCAGTGAGCAGTTCTTC.

V gene TRBV11-1 combines with J gene TRBJ2-1, with a weak D call TRBD1 (6 bases). The CDR3 runs to 16 residues. The V end was cut by 1 base, the J end by 3 bases, with 13 bases between. CDR1 is SGHAT and CDR2 is FQDESV in the germline V gene (reference sequence). The CDR3: CASSLEGGAFYNEQFF. The CDR3 bases are TGTGCCAGCAGCTTAGAAGGGGGAGCTTTCTACAATGAGCAGTTCTTC.

The V and J genes are TRBV24-1 and TRBJ2-1; tentatively, D is TRBD1 (5 bases). The CDR3 totals 14 residues. Deletions cut 1 base from V and 7 bases from J, with 10 bases between. The germline CDR1 and CDR2 sequences are KGHDR and SFDVKD. CDR3 nucleotides: TGTGCCACCAGTGATTTTGGACACCTGAATGAGCAGTTCTTC. Residues: CATSDFGHLNEQFF.

The rearrangement links TRBV7-6 to TRBJ1-1, with D unresolved. This CDR3 has 15 residues. In germline, CDR1 is SGHVS, CDR2 FNYEAQ. V was clipped by 5 bases and J by 0 bases, with 13 bases between them. The CDR3 bases are TGTGCCAGCAGCCCCAAGGCAGATGTGAACACTGAAGCTTTCTTT. Translation: CASSPKADVNTEAFF.

The gene calls are TRBV19 and TRBJ2-7, with TRBD2 matching 11 bases. Germline CDR1 is LNHDA and CDR2 is SQIVND (reference sequence). The CDR3 is made up of 18 amino acids. After removal of 5 bases from V and 0 bases from J, the junction contained 12 bases not matched to a gene. CDR3 region: CASSARLAGILSSYEQYF. DNA of the CDR3: TGTGCCAGTAGTGCGAGACTAGCGGGGATCTTAAGCTCCTACGAGCAGTACTTC.

The J gene is TRBJ2-7, the V gene TRBV6-2 or TRBV6-3; maybe TRBD1 (5 bases). The CDR3 contains 13 residues. In germline, CDR1 is MNHEY, CDR2 SVGEGT. The ends were cut back, 6 bases at V and 5 bases at J, with 14 bases in the middle. The CDR3 DNA follows: TGTGCCAGCAGGCCTTATGGGGCTCACGAGCAGTACTTC. It codes for CASRPYGAHEQYF.

The chain joins TRBV7-2 to TRBJ2-1; D not certain. This CDR3 contains 13 residues. CDR1 is SGHTA and CDR2 is FQGNSA in the germline V gene. Trimming cost V 0 bases and J 7 bases, with 7 bases left between them. As DNA, the CDR3 is TGTGCCAGCAGCTTAGCTCTACAAAATGAGCAGTTCTTC. Encoded protein: CASSLALQNEQFF.